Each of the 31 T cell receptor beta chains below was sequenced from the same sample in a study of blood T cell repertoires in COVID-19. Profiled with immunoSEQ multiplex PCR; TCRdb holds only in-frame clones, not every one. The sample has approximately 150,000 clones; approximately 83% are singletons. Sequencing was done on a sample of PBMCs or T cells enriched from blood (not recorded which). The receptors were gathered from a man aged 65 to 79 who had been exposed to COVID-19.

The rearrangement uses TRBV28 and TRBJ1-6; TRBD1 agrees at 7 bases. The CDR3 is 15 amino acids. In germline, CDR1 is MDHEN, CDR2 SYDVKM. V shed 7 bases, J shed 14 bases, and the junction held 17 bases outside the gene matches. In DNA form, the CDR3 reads TGTGCCAGCACCAGCCCCGGCAGGGGGGATAAGGCCCTCCACTTT. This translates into CASTSPGRGDKALHF.

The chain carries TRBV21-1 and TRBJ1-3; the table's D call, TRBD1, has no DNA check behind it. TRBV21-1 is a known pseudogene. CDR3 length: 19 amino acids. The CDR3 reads CASSKGRAGGPSSGNTIYF. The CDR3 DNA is TGTGCCAGCAGCAAAGGGAGGGCAGGGGGCCCGAGCTCTGGAAACACCATATATTTT.

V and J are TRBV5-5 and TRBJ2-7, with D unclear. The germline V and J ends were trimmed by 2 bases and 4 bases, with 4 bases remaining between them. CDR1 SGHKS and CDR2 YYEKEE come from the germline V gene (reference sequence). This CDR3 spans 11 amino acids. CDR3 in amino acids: CASSLYYEQYF. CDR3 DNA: TGTGCCAGCAGCTTATATTACGAGCAGTACTTC.

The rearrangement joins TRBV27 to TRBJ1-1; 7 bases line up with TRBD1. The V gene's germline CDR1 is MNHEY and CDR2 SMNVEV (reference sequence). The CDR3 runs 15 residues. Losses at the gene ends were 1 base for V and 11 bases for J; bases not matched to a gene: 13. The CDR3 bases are TGTGCCAGCAGTTTATTGGGTAGGGGGACAGATCGGGCTTTCTTT. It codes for CASSLLGRGTDRAFF.

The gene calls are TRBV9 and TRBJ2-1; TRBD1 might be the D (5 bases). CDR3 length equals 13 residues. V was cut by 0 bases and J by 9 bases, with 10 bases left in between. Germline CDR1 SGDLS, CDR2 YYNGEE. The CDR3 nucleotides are TGTGCCAGCAGCGTAGTGTGGGGCGGTGAGCAGTTCTTC. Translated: CASSVVWGGEQFF.

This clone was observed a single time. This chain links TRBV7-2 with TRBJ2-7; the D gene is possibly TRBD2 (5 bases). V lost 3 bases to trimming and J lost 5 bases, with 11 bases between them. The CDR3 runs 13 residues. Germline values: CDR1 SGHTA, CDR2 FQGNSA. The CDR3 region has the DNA TGTGCCAGCAGCTTCGTGGGAGTGGACGAGCAGTACTTC. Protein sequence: CASSFVGVDEQYF.

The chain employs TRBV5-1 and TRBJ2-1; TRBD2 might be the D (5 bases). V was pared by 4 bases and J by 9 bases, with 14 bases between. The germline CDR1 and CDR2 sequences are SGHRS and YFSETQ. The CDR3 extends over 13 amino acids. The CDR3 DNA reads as TGCGCCAGCAGCCCGGGGAGTCGCTTTGAGCAGTTCTTC. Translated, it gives CASSPGSRFEQFF.

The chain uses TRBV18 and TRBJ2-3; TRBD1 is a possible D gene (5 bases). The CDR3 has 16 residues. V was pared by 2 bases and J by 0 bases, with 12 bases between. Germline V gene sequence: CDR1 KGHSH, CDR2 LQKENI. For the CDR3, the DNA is TGTGCCAGCTCACCAATGGCACAGGCTAGCACAGATACGCAGTATTTT. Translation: CASSPMAQASTDTQYF.

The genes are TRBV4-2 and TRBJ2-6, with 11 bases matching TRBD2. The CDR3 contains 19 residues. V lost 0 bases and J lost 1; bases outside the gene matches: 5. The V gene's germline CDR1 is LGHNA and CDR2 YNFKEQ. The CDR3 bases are TGTGCCAGCAGCCAAGATCAAGCTAGCGGGGGGTCTGGGGCCAACGTCCTGACTTTC. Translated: CASSQDQASGGSGANVLTF.

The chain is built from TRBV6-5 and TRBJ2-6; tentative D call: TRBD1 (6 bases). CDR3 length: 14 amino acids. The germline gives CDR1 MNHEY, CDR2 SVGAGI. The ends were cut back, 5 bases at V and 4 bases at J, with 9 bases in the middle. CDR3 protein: CASSPGAGANVLTF. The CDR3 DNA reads TGTGCCAGCAGTCCAGGGGCCGGGGCCAACGTCCTGACTTTC.

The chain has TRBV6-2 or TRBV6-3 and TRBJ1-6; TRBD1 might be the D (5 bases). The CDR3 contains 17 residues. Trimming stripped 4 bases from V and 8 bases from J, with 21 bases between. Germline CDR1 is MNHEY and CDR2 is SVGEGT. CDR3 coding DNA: TGTGCCAGCAGTTTCATGGGGCGACCACCCAGGGATTCACCCCTCCACTTT. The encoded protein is CASSFMGRPPRDSPLHF.

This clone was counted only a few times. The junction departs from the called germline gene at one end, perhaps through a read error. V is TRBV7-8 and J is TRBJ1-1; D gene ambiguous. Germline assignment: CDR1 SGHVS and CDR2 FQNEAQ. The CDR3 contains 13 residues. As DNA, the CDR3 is TGTGCCAGCAGCCTAGCCGGGGTCACTGAAGCTTTCTTT. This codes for CASSLAGVTEAFF.

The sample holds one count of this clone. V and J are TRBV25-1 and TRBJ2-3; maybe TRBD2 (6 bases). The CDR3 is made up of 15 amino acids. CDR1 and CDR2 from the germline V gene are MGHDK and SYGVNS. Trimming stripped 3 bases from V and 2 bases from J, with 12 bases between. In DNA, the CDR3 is TGTGCCAGCAGTGACCCCGCGGGGCACACAGATACGCAGTATTTT. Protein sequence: CASSDPAGHTDTQYF.

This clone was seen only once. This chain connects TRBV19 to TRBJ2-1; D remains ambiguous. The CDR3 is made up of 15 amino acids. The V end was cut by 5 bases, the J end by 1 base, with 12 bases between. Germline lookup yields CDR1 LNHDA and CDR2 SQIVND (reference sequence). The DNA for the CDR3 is TGTGCCAGTAGTCTCACCGGAGTATCCTACAATGAGCAGTTCTTC. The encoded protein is CASSLTGVSYNEQFF. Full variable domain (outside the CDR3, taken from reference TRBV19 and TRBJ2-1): DGGITQSPKYLFRKEGQNVTLSCEQNLNHDAMYWYRQDPGQGLRLIYYSQIVNDFQKGDIAEGYSVSREKKESFPLTVTSAQKNPTAFYLCASSLTGVSYNEQFFGPGTRLTVL.

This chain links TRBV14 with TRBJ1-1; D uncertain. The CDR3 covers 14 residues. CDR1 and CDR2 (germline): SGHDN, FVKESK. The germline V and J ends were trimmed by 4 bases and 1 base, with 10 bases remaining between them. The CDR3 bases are TGTGCCAGCAGCCCCTACAGAGAGAACACTGAAGCTTTCTTT. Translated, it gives CASSPYRENTEAFF.

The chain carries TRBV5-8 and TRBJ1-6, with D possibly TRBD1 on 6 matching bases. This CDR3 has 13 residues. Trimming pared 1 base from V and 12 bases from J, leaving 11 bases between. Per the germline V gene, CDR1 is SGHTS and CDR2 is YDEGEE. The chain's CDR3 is CASSLQQGLPLHF. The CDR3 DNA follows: TGTGCCAGCAGCTTGCAACAGGGATTACCCCTCCACTTT.

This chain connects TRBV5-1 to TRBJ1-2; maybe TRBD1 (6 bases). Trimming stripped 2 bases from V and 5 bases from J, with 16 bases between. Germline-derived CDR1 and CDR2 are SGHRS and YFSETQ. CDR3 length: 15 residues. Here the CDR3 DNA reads TGCGCCAGCAGCTTAGGGGACCCAGGGGCTTATGGCTACACCTTC. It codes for CASSLGDPGAYGYTF.

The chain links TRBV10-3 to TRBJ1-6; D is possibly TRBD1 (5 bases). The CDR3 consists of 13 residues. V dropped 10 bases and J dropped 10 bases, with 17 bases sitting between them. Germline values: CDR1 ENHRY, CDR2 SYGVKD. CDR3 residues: CATRGVTDSPLHF. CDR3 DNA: TGTGCCACCAGAGGGGTTACGGACTCACCCCTCCACTTT.

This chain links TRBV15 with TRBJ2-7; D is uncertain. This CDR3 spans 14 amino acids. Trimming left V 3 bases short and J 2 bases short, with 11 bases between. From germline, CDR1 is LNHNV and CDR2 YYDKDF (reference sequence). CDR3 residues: CATSSTDPTYEQYF. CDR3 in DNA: TGTGCCACCAGCAGCACAGACCCAACCTACGAGCAGTACTTC.

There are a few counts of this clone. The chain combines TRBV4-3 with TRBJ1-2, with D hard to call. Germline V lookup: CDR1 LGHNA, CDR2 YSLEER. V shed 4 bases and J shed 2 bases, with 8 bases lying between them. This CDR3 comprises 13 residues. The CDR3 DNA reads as TGCGCCAGCAGCCCAGAGAGAAACTATGGCTACACCTTC. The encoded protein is CASSPERNYGYTF.

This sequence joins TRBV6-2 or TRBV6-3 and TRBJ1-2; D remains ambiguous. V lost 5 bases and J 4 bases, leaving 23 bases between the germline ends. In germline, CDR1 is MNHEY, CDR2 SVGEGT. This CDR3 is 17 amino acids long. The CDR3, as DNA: TGTGCCAGCAGTAGTCCCGGCCAAAGCCTCGGAGGCTATGGCTACACCTTC. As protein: CASSSPGQSLGGYGYTF.

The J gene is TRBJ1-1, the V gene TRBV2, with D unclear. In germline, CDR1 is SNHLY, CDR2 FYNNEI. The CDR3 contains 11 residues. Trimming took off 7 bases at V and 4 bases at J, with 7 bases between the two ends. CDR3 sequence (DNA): TGTGCCAGCAAAGAGGTCACTGAAGCTTTCTTT. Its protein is CASKEVTEAFF.

For the CDR3, the DNA is TGTGCCAGCAGCCTCAGCGGCCCCTACGAGCAGTACTTC. Translation gives CASSLSGPYEQYF. The chain recombines TRBV2 with TRBJ2-7; possibly TRBD2 for D (5 bases). CDR3 size: 13 residues. Germline lookup yields CDR1 SNHLY and CDR2 FYNNEI. Trimming stripped 6 bases from V and 2 bases from J, with 11 bases between.

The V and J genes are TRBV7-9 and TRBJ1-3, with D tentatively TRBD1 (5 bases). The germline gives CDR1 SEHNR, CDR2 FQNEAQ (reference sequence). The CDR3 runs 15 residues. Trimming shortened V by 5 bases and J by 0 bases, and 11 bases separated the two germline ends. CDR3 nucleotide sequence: TGTGCCAGCAGCCAGACGACAGTCTCTGGAAACACCATATATTTT. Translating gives CASSQTTVSGNTIYF.

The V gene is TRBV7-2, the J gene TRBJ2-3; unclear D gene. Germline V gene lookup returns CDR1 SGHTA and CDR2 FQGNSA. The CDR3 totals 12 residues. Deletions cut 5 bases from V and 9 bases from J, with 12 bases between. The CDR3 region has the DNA TGTGCCAGCAGCCCCGAGGTAGGCACGCAGTATTTT. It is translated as CASSPEVGTQYF. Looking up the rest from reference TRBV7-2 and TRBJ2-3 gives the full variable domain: GAGVSQSPSNKVTEKGKDVELRCDPISGHTALYWYRQSLGQGLEFLIYFQGNSAPDKSGLPSDRFSAERTGGSVSTLTIQRTQQEDSAVYLCASSPEVGTQYFGPGTRLTVL.

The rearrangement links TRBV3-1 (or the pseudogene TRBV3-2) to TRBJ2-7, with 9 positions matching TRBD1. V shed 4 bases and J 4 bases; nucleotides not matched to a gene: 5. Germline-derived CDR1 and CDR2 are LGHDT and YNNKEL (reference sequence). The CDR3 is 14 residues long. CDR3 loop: CASSPTGTGYEQYF. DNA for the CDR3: TGTGCCAGCAGCCCTACCGGGACAGGGTACGAGCAGTACTTC.

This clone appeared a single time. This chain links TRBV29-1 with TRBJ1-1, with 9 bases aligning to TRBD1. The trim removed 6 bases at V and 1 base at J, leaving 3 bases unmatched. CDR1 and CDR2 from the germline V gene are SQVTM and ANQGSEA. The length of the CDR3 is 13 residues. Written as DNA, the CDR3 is TGCAGCGTCACGGGACAGGGGAACACTGAAGCTTTCTTT. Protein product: CSVTGQGNTEAFF. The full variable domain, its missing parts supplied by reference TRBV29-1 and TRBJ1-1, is SAVISQKPSRDICQRGTSLTIQCQVDSQVTMMFWYRQQPGQSLTLIATANQGSEATYESGFVIDKFPISRPNLTFSTLTVSNMSPEDSSIYLCSVTGQGNTEAFFGQGTRLTVV.

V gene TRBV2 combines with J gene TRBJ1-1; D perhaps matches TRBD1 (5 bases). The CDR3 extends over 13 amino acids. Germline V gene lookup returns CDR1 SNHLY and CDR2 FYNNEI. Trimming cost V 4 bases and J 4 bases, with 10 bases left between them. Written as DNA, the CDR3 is TGTGCCAGCAGTGGGGGGACTCTCACTGAAGCTTTCTTT. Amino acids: CASSGGTLTEAFF.

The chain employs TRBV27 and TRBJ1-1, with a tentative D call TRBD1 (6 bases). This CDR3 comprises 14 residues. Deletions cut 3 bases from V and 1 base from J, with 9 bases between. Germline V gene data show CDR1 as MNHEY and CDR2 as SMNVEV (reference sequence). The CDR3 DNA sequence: TGTGCCAGCAGTTTTACAGGGCGGAACACTGAAGCTTTCTTT. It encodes CASSFTGRNTEAFF.

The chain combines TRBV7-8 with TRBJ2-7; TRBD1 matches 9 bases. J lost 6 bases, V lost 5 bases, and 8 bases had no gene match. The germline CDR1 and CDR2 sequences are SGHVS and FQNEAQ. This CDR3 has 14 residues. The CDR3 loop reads CASSIGQGSSEQYF. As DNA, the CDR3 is TGTGCCAGCAGCATCGGACAGGGGTCTAGCGAGCAGTACTTC.

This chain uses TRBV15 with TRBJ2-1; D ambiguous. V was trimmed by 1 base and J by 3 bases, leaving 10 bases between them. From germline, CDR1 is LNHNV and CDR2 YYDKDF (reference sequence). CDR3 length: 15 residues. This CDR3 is CATSRGQNLYNEQFF. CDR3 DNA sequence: TGTGCCACCAGCAGAGGGCAGAACCTCTACAATGAGCAGTTCTTC. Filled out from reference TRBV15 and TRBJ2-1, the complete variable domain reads DAMVIQNPRYQVTQFGKPVTLSCSQTLNHNVMYWYQQKSSQAPKLLFHYYDKDFNNEADTPDNFQSRRPNTSFCFLDIRSPGLGDTAMYLCATSRGQNLYNEQFFGPGTRLTVL.